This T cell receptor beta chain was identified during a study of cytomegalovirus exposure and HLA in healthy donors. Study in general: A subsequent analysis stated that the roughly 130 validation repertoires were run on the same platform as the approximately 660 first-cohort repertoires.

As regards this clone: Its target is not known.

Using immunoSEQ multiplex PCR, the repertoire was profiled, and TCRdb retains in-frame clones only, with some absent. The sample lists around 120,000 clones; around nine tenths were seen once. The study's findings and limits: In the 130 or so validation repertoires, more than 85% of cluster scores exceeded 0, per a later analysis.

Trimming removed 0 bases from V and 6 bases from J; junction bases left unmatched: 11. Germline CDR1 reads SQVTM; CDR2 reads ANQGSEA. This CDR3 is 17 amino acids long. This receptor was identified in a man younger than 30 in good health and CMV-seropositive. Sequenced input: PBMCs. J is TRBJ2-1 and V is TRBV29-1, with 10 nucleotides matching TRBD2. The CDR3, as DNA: TGCAGCGTTGAAGAGGGTAGCGGGGGGCCACAGGGCAATGAGCAGTTCTTC. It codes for CSVEEGSGGPQGNEQFF.